This T cell receptor beta chain is drawn from a study of blood T cell repertoires in COVID-19. Generated by immunoSEQ multiplex PCR, the TCRdb table keeps only in-frame clones and is missing some. This sample carries roughly 73,000 clones, approximately 90% of them seen once, and the ten largest clones take around 2.8%. CDR1 and CDR2 (germline): SGHTA, FQGNSA. With V trimmed by 1 base and J by 7 bases, 16 bases remained unmatched. The length of the CDR3 is 18 residues. The sample consisted of peripheral blood. The V call is TRBV7-2, the J call TRBJ2-5; 9 bases fit TRBD2. This receptor was taken from a man in his sixties or seventies with active or convalescent COVID-19. CDR3 nucleotides: TGTGCCAGCAGCTTAGGATTGGTTAGCGGGGGTTTCAAGATGACCCAGTACTTC. Translated: CASSLGLVSGGFKMTQYF. Filled out from reference TRBV7-2 and TRBJ2-5, the complete variable domain reads GAGVSQSPSNKVTEKGKDVELRCDPISGHTALYWYRQSLGQGLEFLIYFQGNSAPDKSGLPSDRFSAERTGGSVSTLTIQRTQQEDSAVYLCASSLGLVSGGFKMTQYFGPGTRLLVL.